The 32 T cell receptor beta chains given below trace back to one sample, sequenced in a study of human T cells and chemical hapten exposure. TCRdb called the RACE reads again in MiXCR, with one record for every CDR3 protein. The table has about 190,000 distinct CDR3 sequences, 24% seen once. Stated time point: patch test 3, about 24 weeks after DPC sensitization. Treatment meaning: therapeutic diphenylcyclopropenone sensitization with weekly scalp DPC. This specimen consisted of whole blood, obtained in connection with sensitization to the hapten diphenylcyclopropenone (DPC). These receptors all stem from a woman in her thirties or forties with alopecia areata. Some clones in this sample may be carry-over from other donors' samples.

The genes are TRBV20-1 and TRBJ2-7, with D maybe TRBD1 (5 bases). CDR1 and CDR2 from the germline V gene are DFQATT and SNEGSKA (reference sequence). Trimming left V 5 bases short and J 0 bases short, with 8 bases between. The CDR3 contains 12 residues. The CDR3 region is CSASDISYEQYF. DNA of the CDR3: TGCAGTGCTTCGGACATCTCCTACGAGCAGTACTTC.

This clonotype showed up just a few times. J is TRBJ2-1 and V is TRBV24-1, with 10 nucleotides matching TRBD1. The CDR3 is 16 residues long. Germline values: CDR1 KGHDR, CDR2 SFDVKD. The ends lost 7 bases at V and 4 bases at J; junction bases unmatched: 9. The CDR3 here is CATSGSRDRGYNEQFF. The CDR3, as DNA: TGTGCCACCAGCGGAAGCCGGGACAGGGGTTACAATGAGCAGTTCTTC.

The sample holds one count of this clonotype. The chain combines TRBV7-2 with TRBJ1-5, with TRBD1 as a possible D gene (6 bases). V was clipped by 2 bases and J by 7 bases, with 12 bases between them. In germline, CDR1 is SGHTA, CDR2 FQGNSA. This CDR3 has 14 residues. CDR3 coding DNA: TGTGCCAGCAGCTTATCTGGGGGCCCCCAGCCCCAGCATTTT. Encoded protein: CASSLSGGPQPQHF.

This clonotype has more than one count but fewer than ten. This sequence joins TRBV6-1 and TRBJ1-5, with no clear D. V gave up 0 bases and J gave up 7 bases, with 13 bases separating them. This CDR3 contains 15 residues. Germline V gives CDR1 MNHNS, CDR2 SASEGT. In nucleotides, the CDR3 is TGTGCCAGCAGTGAAGCGCCTCCCCCGGGGCAGCCCCAGCATTTT. As protein: CASSEAPPPGQPQHF.

The V call is TRBV3-1, the J call TRBJ1-1; perhaps TRBD1 as D (5 bases). Germline lookup yields CDR1 LGHDT and CDR2 YNNKEL (reference sequence). With 1 base removed from V and 7 bases from J, the gap between germline ends came to 13 bases. The CDR3 has 14 amino acids. In DNA, the CDR3 is TGTGCCAGCAGCCAAGGAGGCAGGGATTTTGAAGCTTTCTTT. Amino acids: CASSQGGRDFEAFF.

This clonotype showed up just once. This sequence joins TRBV3-1 and TRBJ2-7; a possible D gene is TRBD2 (6 bases). The CDR3 spans 13 residues. CDR1 and CDR2 (germline): LGHDT, YNNKEL (reference sequence). V was pared by 5 bases and J by 4 bases, with 12 bases between. The CDR3 nucleotides are TGTGCCAGCAGCAGAGGAGGGGATTACGAGCAGTACTTC. Protein sequence: CASSRGGDYEQYF.

The V gene is TRBV15, the J gene TRBJ1-1; D possibly corresponds to TRBD1 (6 bases). Trimming took 0 bases from V and 2 from J, leaving 10 bases between them. CDR3 size: 15 residues. CDR1 is LNHNV, CDR2 YYDKDF, per germline (reference sequence). The CDR3 sequence: CATSRDRGANTEAFF. The CDR3 DNA is TGTGCCACCAGCAGAGATAGGGGGGCCAACACTGAAGCTTTCTTT.

The sample holds a few counts of this clonotype. The rearrangement joins TRBV7-2 to TRBJ1-1; 10 bases match TRBD1. V shed 7 bases, J shed 4 bases, and the junction held 6 bases outside the gene matches. The CDR3 has 14 residues. CDR1 and CDR2 from the germline V gene are SGHTA and FQGNSA. CDR3 DNA sequence: TGTGCCAGCACGCGACAGGGGGCTCTCACTGAAGCTTTCTTT. It codes for CASTRQGALTEAFF.

This sequence joins TRBV28 and TRBJ2-1; a possible D gene is TRBD1 (5 bases). The germline V gene encodes CDR1 MDHEN and CDR2 SYDVKM. The CDR3 consists of 15 residues. V was cut by 1 base and J by 1 base, with 8 bases left in between. This CDR3 reads CASSLSRGSYNEQFF. The CDR3 DNA reads TGTGCCAGCAGTTTATCTAGGGGTTCCTACAATGAGCAGTTCTTC.

The chain uses TRBV7-2 and TRBJ1-5; no clear D gene. The CDR3 is 14 amino acids. CDR1 is SGHTA and CDR2 is FQGNSA in the germline V gene. The V gene lost 5 bases and the J gene lost 11 bases, with 19 bases spanning the gap. The CDR3 nucleotides read TGTGCCAGCAGCCCCACCGGGCCTCCCACGGCCCAGCATTTT. It is translated as CASSPTGPPTAQHF.

V and J are TRBV7-2 and TRBJ1-2, with D perhaps matching TRBD1 (6 bases). V was cut by 2 bases and J by 4 bases, with 14 bases left in between. The germline gives CDR1 SGHTA, CDR2 FQGNSA. CDR3 size: 15 residues. The CDR3 protein is CASSLSPQGGYGYTF. DNA for the CDR3: TGTGCCAGCAGCTTAAGCCCACAGGGAGGCTATGGCTACACCTTC. Looking up the rest from reference TRBV7-2 and TRBJ1-2 gives the full variable domain: GAGVSQSPSNKVTEKGKDVELRCDPISGHTALYWYRQSLGQGLEFLIYFQGNSAPDKSGLPSDRFSAERTGGSVSTLTIQRTQQEDSAVYLCASSLSPQGGYGYTFGSGTRLTVV.

The CDR3 region is CASSLALQGTGELFF. Here the CDR3 DNA reads TGTGCCAGCAGCTTAGCCTTACAGGGGACCGGGGAGCTGTTTTTT. The gene calls are TRBV7-9 and TRBJ2-2, with 7 bases aligning to TRBD1. The J segment lost 5 bases and the V segment lost 0 bases, leaving 3 bases of the junction unmatched. This CDR3 has 15 amino acids. The V gene's germline CDR1 is SEHNR and CDR2 FQNEAQ (reference sequence).

This sequence joins TRBV10-3 and TRBJ1-1, with D hard to call. V lost 0 bases and J 1 base, leaving 3 bases between the germline ends. CDR1 and CDR2 from the germline V gene are ENHRY and SYGVKD. This CDR3 contains 13 residues. The CDR3 protein is CAISESQNTEAFF. The CDR3 DNA follows: TGTGCCATCAGTGAGTCGCAGAACACTGAAGCTTTCTTT.

The chain combines TRBV7-2 with TRBJ1-4; D gene unclear. Germline loops: CDR1 SGHTA, CDR2 FQGNSA. The CDR3 spans 13 residues. The ends were cut back, 5 bases at V and 5 bases at J, with 9 bases in the middle. The CDR3 DNA follows: TGTGCCAGCAGCCGACGGAGAAATGAAAAACTGTTTTTT. Translating it yields CASSRRRNEKLFF.

This clonotype was counted between two and nine times. This chain connects TRBV19 to TRBJ2-1, with 9 bases lining up with TRBD1. Germline values: CDR1 LNHDA, CDR2 SQIVND (reference sequence). The CDR3 runs to 13 residues. J gave up 13 bases and V 1 base, and 5 bases lay outside the gene matches. This CDR3 reads CASSIGGGQGQFF. The CDR3 DNA sequence: TGTGCCAGTAGTATAGGGGGGGGACAGGGACAGTTCTTC.

The chain recombines TRBV5-6 with TRBJ1-5; 11 bases match TRBD1. The CDR3 length is 16 residues. The V gene end was trimmed by 4 bases and the J gene end by 1 base; junction bases not matched to a gene: 4. Looked up from germline, CDR1 is SGHDT and CDR2 is YYEEEE. The CDR3 here is CASSTRTGGSNQPQHF. CDR3 coding DNA: TGTGCCAGCAGCACCCGGACAGGGGGCAGCAATCAGCCCCAGCATTTT.

V usage is TRBV12-3 or TRBV12-4 and J usage is TRBJ1-6; no clear D gene. The V end was cut by 3 bases, the J end by 5 bases, with 8 bases between. The CDR3 runs 14 residues. The CDR3 coding sequence is TGTGCCAGCAGTTTTGGCGGGGATAATTCACCCCTCCACTTT. Residues: CASSFGGDNSPLHF.

This clonotype was detected many times. The V gene is TRBV4-2, the J gene TRBJ2-7, with 9 bases identical to TRBD1. Germline assignment: CDR1 LGHNA and CDR2 YNFKEQ. The CDR3 is 17 residues long. V trimming: 0 bases; J trimming: 3 bases; junction bases outside the gene matches: 9. The CDR3 DNA sequence: TGTGCCAGCAGCCAAGAGCTTACAGGGGGCAGGGACTACGAGCAGTACTTC. As protein: CASSQELTGGRDYEQYF.

In this sample, this clonotype turned up many times. The rearrangement links TRBV9 to TRBJ2-1; TRBD2 aligns across 11 bases. CDR3 length: 18 amino acids. CDR1 SGDLS and CDR2 YYNGEE come from the germline V gene. V shed 5 bases and J 0 bases; nucleotides not matched to a gene: 10. The CDR3 DNA sequence: TGTGCCAGCAGTTACAGGGTTACTAGCGGGAGCTCCTACAATGAGCAGTTCTTC. Protein sequence: CASSYRVTSGSSYNEQFF.

This chain links TRBV6-2 or TRBV6-3 with TRBJ2-4; 8 nucleotides agree with TRBD2. CDR1 is MNHEY and CDR2 is SVGEGT in the germline V gene. The junction had 1 base not matched to a gene; V was cut back by 6 bases and J by 6 bases. The CDR3 sequence is 12 residues long. CDR3 residues: CASRGTRNIQYF. The CDR3 coding sequence is TGTGCCAGCAGAGGGACTAGAAACATTCAGTACTTC.

This clonotype was detected only a few times. This chain links TRBV11-3 with TRBJ2-2; 8 positions match TRBD1. V shed 3 bases, J shed 2 bases, and the junction held 2 bases outside the gene matches. Germline assignment: CDR1 SGHNT and CDR2 YENEEA. The CDR3 contains 15 residues. CDR3 sequence (DNA): TGTGCCAGCAGCTTTACAGGGGGTAACACCGGGGAGCTGTTTTTT. This codes for CASSFTGGNTGELFF.

This chain links TRBV27 with TRBJ2-7; 7 nucleotides align to TRBD1. Trimming cost V 5 bases and J 2 bases; bases outside gene matches: 6. This CDR3 is 14 amino acids long. The germline V gene encodes CDR1 MNHEY and CDR2 SMNVEV (reference sequence). This CDR3 is CASSQTGPPYEQYF. CDR3 bases: TGTGCCAGCAGTCAGACAGGGCCCCCCTACGAGCAGTACTTC.

This clonotype has a handful of counts. This sequence joins TRBV6-5 and TRBJ2-7, with 9 bases matching TRBD2. The germline CDR1 and CDR2 sequences are MNHEY and SVGAGI. V was pared by 0 bases and J by 4 bases, with 4 bases of the junction left unmatched. The CDR3 totals 15 residues. The CDR3 nucleotides read TGTGCCAGCAGTTACTCGGCGGGAGGGCCGTACGAGCAGTACTTC. Translated, it gives CASSYSAGGPYEQYF.

This clonotype was seen only a few times. The chain combines TRBV20-1 with TRBJ1-4; no clear D gene. The V gene's germline CDR1 is DFQATT and CDR2 SNEGSKA (reference sequence). The length of the CDR3 is 16 residues. Trimming pared 2 bases from V and 0 bases from J, leaving 13 bases between. CDR3 nucleotide sequence: TGCAGTGCTAGAAGGGTGCCCGGCCCAACTAATGAAAAACTGTTTTTT. Translating it yields CSARRVPGPTNEKLFF.

This clonotype turned up a few times. The chain joins TRBV24-1 to TRBJ2-1; D unresolved. V lost 1 base to trimming and J lost 5 bases, with 11 bases between them. The CDR3 runs 15 residues. Germline loops: CDR1 KGHDR, CDR2 SFDVKD. The CDR3 bases are TGTGCCACCAGTGATTTCGGCGGCCCTGACAATGAGCAGTTCTTC. This encodes CATSDFGGPDNEQFF.

This rearrangement joins TRBV14 to TRBJ1-1, with D unresolved. This CDR3 has 15 residues. V shed 4 bases and J shed 8 bases, with 20 bases lying between them. The germline V gene has CDR1 SGHDN and CDR2 FVKESK. Written as DNA, the CDR3 is TGTGCCAGCAGCCCAGCGGGTTTGGCCTCCAGGGAAGCTTTCTTT. It is translated as CASSPAGLASREAFF.

This clonotype was counted only a few times. This chain links TRBV6-6 with TRBJ2-4, with 7 bases that match TRBD1. The length of the CDR3 is 13 residues. Per the germline V gene, CDR1 is MNHNY and CDR2 is SVGAGI (reference sequence). V lost 5 bases and J lost 8; bases outside the gene matches: 6. CDR3 loop: CASSQNRGDIQYF. CDR3 sequence (DNA): TGTGCCAGCAGTCAAAACAGGGGTGACATTCAGTACTTC.

This clonotype was detected only a few times. The rearrangement links TRBV5-1 to TRBJ2-2, with D tentatively TRBD1 (5 bases). CDR3 length: 14 amino acids. The germline V gene encodes CDR1 SGHRS and CDR2 YFSETQ. V lost 2 bases, J lost 4 bases, and 9 bases lay in between. CDR3 protein: CASSLDSSTGELFF. CDR3 nucleotides: TGCGCCAGCAGCTTAGACAGTTCCACCGGGGAGCTGTTTTTT.

This chain links TRBV5-1 with TRBJ2-3; 10 nucleotides match TRBD2. CDR3 length: 16 amino acids. V gave up 1 base and J gave up 4 bases; unmatched junction bases: 6. Per the germline V gene, CDR1 is SGHRS and CDR2 is YFSETQ. CDR3 sequence (DNA): TGCGCCAGCAGCTTGAATGGGCTAGCGGGAGCAGATACGCAGTATTTT. This translates into CASSLNGLAGADTQYF. The full variable domain, rest sourced from reference TRBV5-1 and TRBJ2-3, is KAGVTQTPRYLIKTRGQQVTLSCSPISGHRSVSWYQQTPGQGLQFLFEYFSETQRNKGNFPGRFSGRQFSNSRSEMNVSTLELGDSALYLCASSLNGLAGADTQYFGPGTRLTVL.

This chain joins TRBV5-5 and TRBJ2-1, with 7 bases matching TRBD2. The V gene's germline CDR1 is SGHKS and CDR2 YYEKEE (reference sequence). The CDR3 contains 16 residues. The trim removed 1 base at V and 8 bases at J, leaving 12 bases unmatched. CDR3 DNA: TGTGCCAGCAGCTTGCTCCCCAGCGGGGAAGGGGATGAGCAGTTCTTC. The encoded protein is CASSLLPSGEGDEQFF.

This clonotype was detected ten times or more. CDR3 region: CASSPSNTVAGELFF. The CDR3 nucleotides are TGTGCCAGCAGTCCCTCCAATACGGTAGCCGGGGAGCTGTTTTTT. The chain carries TRBV6-5 and TRBJ2-2; no reliable D call. Deletions cut 5 bases from V and 6 bases from J, with 16 bases between. Germline lookup yields CDR1 MNHEY and CDR2 SVGAGI. The CDR3 runs to 15 residues.

The gene calls are TRBV29-1 and TRBJ2-3, with 7 positions matching TRBD1. Germline trimming cut 3 bases from V and 0 bases from J; bases unmatched to any gene: 9. Germline V CDR1 and CDR2: SQVTM, ANQGSEA. The CDR3 extends over 16 amino acids. The CDR3 sequence is CSVEDRLKSSTDTQYF. CDR3 nucleotide sequence: TGCAGCGTTGAGGACAGGCTAAAGTCTAGCACAGATACGCAGTATTTT.